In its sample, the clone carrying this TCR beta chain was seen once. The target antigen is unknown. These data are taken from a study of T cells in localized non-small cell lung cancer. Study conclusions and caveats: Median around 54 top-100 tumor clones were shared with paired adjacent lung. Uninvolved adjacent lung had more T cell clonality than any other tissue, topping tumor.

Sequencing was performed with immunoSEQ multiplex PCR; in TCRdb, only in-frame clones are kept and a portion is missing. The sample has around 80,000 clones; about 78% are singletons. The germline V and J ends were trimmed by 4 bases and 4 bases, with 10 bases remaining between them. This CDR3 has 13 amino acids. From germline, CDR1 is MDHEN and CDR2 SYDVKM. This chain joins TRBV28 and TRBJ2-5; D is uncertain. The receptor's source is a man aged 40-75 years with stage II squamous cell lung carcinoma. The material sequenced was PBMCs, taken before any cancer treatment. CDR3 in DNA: TGTGCCAGCAGTTCAGGAGTTCTAGAGACCCAGTACTTC. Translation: CASSSGVLETQYF.